The 18 T cell receptor beta chains below come from one sample, sequenced in a study of T cell changes during pregnancy in multiple sclerosis. TCRdb keeps only in-frame clones here, not all; method: immunoSEQ multiplex PCR. The table includes tens of thousands of clones, roughly 94% detected once. The sample was peripheral blood, taken in the third trimester of pregnancy. Source of these receptors: a female donor with multiple sclerosis, enrolled in a pregnancy study.

In its sample, this clone was seen a few times. The J gene is TRBJ2-3, the V gene TRBV19; 12 bases match TRBD2. The CDR3 extends over 14 amino acids. The V gene end was trimmed by 5 bases and the J gene end by 3 bases; junction bases not matched to a gene: 0. CDR1 is LNHDA, CDR2 SQIVND, per germline (reference sequence). The DNA of the CDR3 is TGTGCCAGTAGTGGGACTAGCGGGACAGATACGCAGTATTTT. It specifies CASSGTSGTDTQYF.

The V and J genes are TRBV4-1 and TRBJ2-5; 9 bases fit TRBD1. V was clipped by 7 bases and J by 2 bases; unmatched bases: 5. This CDR3 contains 14 residues. Looked up from germline, CDR1 is MGHRA and CDR2 is YSYEKL. The CDR3 sequence: CASKGQGLQETQYF. CDR3 coding DNA: TGCGCCAGCAAGGGACAGGGCTTACAAGAGACCCAGTACTTC.

The CDR3 is CASSSWERDNEQFF. CDR3 bases: TGTGCCAGTAGTTCGTGGGAGAGAGACAATGAGCAGTTCTTC. This chain links TRBV19 with TRBJ2-1; possible D gene TRBD2, 5 bases. The CDR3 is 14 amino acids. V gave up 5 bases and J gave up 5 bases, with 13 bases separating them. The V gene's germline CDR1 is LNHDA and CDR2 SQIVND (reference sequence). The full variable domain, in which reference TRBV19 and TRBJ2-1 provide the parts outside the CDR3, is DGGITQSPKYLFRKEGQNVTLSCEQNLNHDAMYWYRQDPGQGLRLIYYSQIVNDFQKGDIAEGYSVSREKKESFPLTVTSAQKNPTAFYLCASSSWERDNEQFFGPGTRLTVL.

The CDR3 region is CASSLIQNTEAFF. CDR3 DNA sequence: TGTGCCAGCAGTTTAATCCAGAACACTGAAGCTTTCTTT. The chain joins TRBV27 to TRBJ1-1; D is uncertain. Germline V gene data show CDR1 as MNHEY and CDR2 as SMNVEV (reference sequence). The CDR3 consists of 13 residues. V was clipped by 2 bases and J by 1 base, with 5 bases between them.

V gene TRBV18 combines with J gene TRBJ1-4; TRBD1 matches at 8 bases. The germline CDR1 and CDR2 sequences are KGHSH and LQKENI. The CDR3 has 15 amino acids. The ends lost 5 bases at V and 6 bases at J; junction bases unmatched: 8. CDR3 bases: TGTGCCAGCTCAACGGGAGGACAGGGCTATGAAAAACTGTTTTTT. Encoded protein: CASSTGGQGYEKLFF.

J is TRBJ1-1 and V is TRBV2, with a possible D match to TRBD1 (5 bases). The CDR3 has 12 residues. V lost 10 bases to trimming and J lost 6 bases, with 15 bases between them. From germline, CDR1 is SNHLY and CDR2 FYNNEI. CDR3 amino acids: CANQGWGPEAFF. As DNA, the CDR3 is TGTGCCAACCAGGGCTGGGGCCCTGAAGCTTTCTTT.

CDR3 region: CATSRVAITGELFF. The CDR3 nucleotides read TGTGCCACCAGCAGAGTAGCAATCACCGGGGAGCTGTTTTTT. The V and J genes are TRBV15 and TRBJ2-2; unclear D gene. V was trimmed by 1 base and J by 4 bases, leaving 7 bases between them. Germline CDR1 LNHNV, CDR2 YYDKDF (reference sequence). This CDR3 is built from 14 residues.

This clone was seen just once. This rearrangement joins TRBV11-2 to TRBJ2-1; a possible D gene is TRBD2 (6 bases). The CDR3 is 15 amino acids. In germline, CDR1 is SGHAT, CDR2 FQNNGV. Trimming removed 5 bases at V and 7 bases at J, with 18 bases between. CDR3 DNA sequence: TGTGCCAGCAGCGTGCTAACGGGAGATGGGAATGAGCAGTTCTTC. Translation gives CASSVLTGDGNEQFF.

This clone was recorded only once. The chain joins TRBV18 to TRBJ1-1; a possible D gene is TRBD1 (5 bases). CDR3 length: 15 amino acids. From germline, CDR1 is KGHSH and CDR2 LQKENI. V was pared by 3 bases and J by 1 base, with 12 bases between. DNA of the CDR3: TGTGCCAGCTCACCCGCGGGGCAGACGAACACTGAAGCTTTCTTT. Amino acids: CASSPAGQTNTEAFF.

This chain uses TRBV6-1 with TRBJ1-2, with D unresolved. The V and J ends lost 6 bases and 4 bases respectively, with 12 bases between them. Per the germline V gene, CDR1 is MNHNS and CDR2 is SASEGT. The CDR3 length is 13 residues. CDR3 DNA: TGTGCCAGCAGGAGGGCAGATCTCTATGGCTACACCTTC. Translating gives CASRRADLYGYTF.

The J gene is TRBJ1-3, the V gene TRBV6-1; 8 bases align to TRBD1. V lost 5 bases, J lost 2 bases, and 2 bases stayed unmatched. Germline CDR1 and CDR2: MNHNS and SASEGT. The CDR3 is made up of 14 amino acids. This CDR3 reads CASSTGGTGNTIYF. The CDR3 nucleotides are TGTGCCAGCAGTACAGGGGGAACTGGAAACACCATATATTTT.

In the case of this clone: This CDR3 is also generated by other DNA sequences in the sample. This chain connects TRBV19 to TRBJ2-1; 11 nucleotides align to TRBD2. The germline V gene has CDR1 LNHDA and CDR2 SQIVND (reference sequence). V was clipped by 6 bases and J by 3 bases; unmatched bases: 1. The CDR3 covers 14 residues. In DNA form, the CDR3 reads TGTGCCAGTAGCGGGACTAGCGGCTACAATGAGCAGTTCTTC. Residues: CASSGTSGYNEQFF.

The chain combines TRBV18 with TRBJ2-7; TRBD1 matches 8 bases. The CDR3 has 22 residues. The germline gives CDR1 KGHSH, CDR2 LQKENI. V was pared by 2 bases and J by 1 base, with 25 bases of the junction left unmatched. CDR3 protein: CASSPKGIAPGTGVRSSYEQYF. For the CDR3, the DNA is TGTGCCAGCTCACCAAAGGGTATTGCGCCCGGGACAGGAGTGAGGAGTTCCTACGAGCAGTACTTC.

The chain carries TRBV7-9 and TRBJ2-2; 8 bases are a match to TRBD1. This CDR3 comprises 16 residues. Germline CDR1 is SEHNR and CDR2 is FQNEAQ (reference sequence). V lost 6 bases and J lost 1; bases outside the gene matches: 7. CDR3 coding DNA: TGTGCCAGCAGAGGAACAGGGGGTGTGAACACCGGGGAGCTGTTTTTT. It yields the protein CASRGTGGVNTGELFF.

This clone appeared a single time. The rearrangement uses TRBV9 and TRBJ2-1, with 8 bases identical to TRBD1. The CDR3 sequence is 14 residues long. The germline V gene encodes CDR1 SGDLS and CDR2 YYNGEE. The V gene end was trimmed by 10 bases and the J gene end by 4 bases; junction bases not matched to a gene: 10. The chain's CDR3 is CASSGTGGYNEQFF. CDR3 in DNA: TGTGCCTCCTCCGGGACAGGCGGGTACAATGAGCAGTTCTTC.

This CDR3 reads CASGLIDFSNQPQHF. Here the CDR3 DNA reads TGTGCTAGTGGTTTGATCGACTTTAGCAATCAGCCCCAGCATTTT. This chain connects TRBV12-5 to TRBJ1-5, with no clear D. The CDR3 runs 15 residues. Germline V gives CDR1 LGHNT, CDR2 FRNRAP. The germline V and J ends were trimmed by 2 bases and 0 bases, with 8 bases remaining between them.

The chain carries TRBV5-1 and TRBJ2-1, with D possibly being TRBD2 (5 bases). Germline V lookup: CDR1 SGHRS, CDR2 YFSETQ. The CDR3 extends over 13 amino acids. V was pared by 2 bases and J by 3 bases, with 6 bases between. This chain's CDR3 is CASSLRGYNEQFF. The CDR3, as DNA: TGCGCCAGCAGCTTACGGGGCTACAATGAGCAGTTCTTC.

V is TRBV20-1 and J is TRBJ2-1; no clear D gene. Trimming stripped 6 bases from V and 12 bases from J, with 15 bases between. CDR1 and CDR2 from the germline V gene are DFQATT and SNEGSKA (reference sequence). The CDR3 runs 11 residues. The CDR3 here is CSALEGRVQFF. The CDR3 coding sequence is TGCAGTGCGTTAGAAGGTCGGGTGCAGTTCTTC.